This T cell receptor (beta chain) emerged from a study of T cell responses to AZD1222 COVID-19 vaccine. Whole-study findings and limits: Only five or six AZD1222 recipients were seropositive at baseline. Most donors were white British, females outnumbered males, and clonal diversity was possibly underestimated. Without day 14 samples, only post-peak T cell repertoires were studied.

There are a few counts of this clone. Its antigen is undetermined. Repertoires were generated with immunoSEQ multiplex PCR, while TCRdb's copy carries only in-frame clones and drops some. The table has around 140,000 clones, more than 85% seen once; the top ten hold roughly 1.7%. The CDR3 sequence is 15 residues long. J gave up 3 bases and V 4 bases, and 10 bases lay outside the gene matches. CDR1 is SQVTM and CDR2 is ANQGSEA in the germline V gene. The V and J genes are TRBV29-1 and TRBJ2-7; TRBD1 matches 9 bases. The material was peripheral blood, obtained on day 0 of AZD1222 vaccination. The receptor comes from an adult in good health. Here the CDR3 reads CSVVLSDRGGYEQYF. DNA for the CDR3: TGCAGCGTTGTCCTTTCGGACAGGGGAGGCTACGAGCAGTACTTC.